This record looks at one T cell receptor beta chain sequence and its context. This entry is derived from a study of blood T cell repertoires in COVID-19. Study background: Samples representing acute and convalescent COVID-19 were sourced from the United States, Italy and Spain. T cells, B-cell-depleted T cells, or PBMCs supplied cDNA or gDNA.

The CDR3 length is 14 residues. Germline V gene data show CDR1 as MDHEN and CDR2 as SYDVKM. Trimming took off 5 bases at V and 3 bases at J, with 11 bases between the two ends. Method: immunoSEQ multiplex PCR; TCRdb's copy keeps in-frame clones and lacks some. The table has tens of thousands of clones, roughly nine tenths seen once. V gene TRBV28 combines with J gene TRBJ1-5; maybe TRBD1 (5 bases). The sample was peripheral blood. This TCR came from a human donor in a cohort sampled during active COVID-19. The CDR3 DNA sequence: TGTGCCAGCAGTCCGTTCAGGGTCAATCAGCCCCAGCATTTT. It specifies CASSPFRVNQPQHF.